This T cell receptor (beta chain) stems from a study of blood T cell repertoires in COVID-19. Across the study: Samples taken during acute and convalescent COVID-19 were collected in the United States, Italy and Spain.

Profiling relied on immunoSEQ multiplex PCR, and the TCRdb table lists in-frame clones only, not all of them. The sample has some 320,000 clones, roughly 90% seen once. V was pared by 1 base and J by 0 bases, with 10 bases between. The CDR3 is 16 residues long. CDR1 MNHEY and CDR2 SMNVEV come from the germline V gene (reference sequence). V usage is TRBV27 and J usage is TRBJ2-1; tentative D call: TRBD1 (6 bases). This TCR was recovered from a man aged 60-69 years who had recovered from COVID-19. The source material was PBMCs or T cells enriched from blood (not recorded which). CDR3: CASSLWGQDSYNEQFF. Written as DNA, the CDR3 is TGTGCCAGCAGTTTATGGGGGCAAGACTCCTACAATGAGCAGTTCTTC.